This record concerns one T cell receptor beta chain sequence. The germline CDR1 and CDR2 sequences are LGHDT and YNNKEL (reference sequence). V lost 4 bases and J 3 bases, leaving 4 bases between the germline ends. The CDR3 contains 11 residues. The source of the sample is a study of blood T cell repertoires in COVID-19. The authors' processing: Estimation of nucleated cell counts was performed using reference gene primer amplification. Clones were sequenced by immunoSEQ multiplex PCR, and TCRdb holds only the in-frame ones, with some missing. V, J and clone size are those of that table, while D and trimming were read from the DNA. The table has about 200,000 clones, around 92% seen once.

The chain couples TRBV3-1 (or the pseudogene TRBV3-2) to TRBJ2-7; the D is unclear. The sequence came from a woman aged 30 to 39 with acute COVID-19. Material for sequencing was PBMCs or T cells enriched from blood (not recorded which). The CDR3 protein is CASSLNYEQYF. The CDR3 region has the DNA TGTGCCAGCAGCCTTAACTACGAGCAGTACTTC.